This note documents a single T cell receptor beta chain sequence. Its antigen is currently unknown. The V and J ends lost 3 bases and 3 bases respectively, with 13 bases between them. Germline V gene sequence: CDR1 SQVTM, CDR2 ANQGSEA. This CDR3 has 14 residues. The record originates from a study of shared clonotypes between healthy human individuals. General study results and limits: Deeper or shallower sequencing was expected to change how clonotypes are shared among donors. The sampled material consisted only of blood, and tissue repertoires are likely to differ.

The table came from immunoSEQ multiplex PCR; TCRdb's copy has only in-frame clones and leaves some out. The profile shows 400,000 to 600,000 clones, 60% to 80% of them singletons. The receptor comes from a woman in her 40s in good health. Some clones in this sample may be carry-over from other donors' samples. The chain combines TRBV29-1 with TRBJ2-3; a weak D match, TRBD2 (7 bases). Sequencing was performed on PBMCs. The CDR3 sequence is CSVETRGGTDTQYF. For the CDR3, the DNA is TGCAGCGTTGAGACTAGGGGGGGGACAGATACGCAGTATTTT.